This T cell receptor beta chain is from a study of shared clonotypes between healthy human individuals. It was at deep level that the assay was run. Using immunoSEQ multiplex PCR, the repertoire was profiled, and TCRdb retains in-frame clones only, with some absent. This table has more than 900,000 clones, around 78% appearing once. The study separated CD4+ cells into CD45RA+ naive and CD45RA-negative memory subsets. V was cut by 0 bases and J by 4 bases, with 10 bases left in between. CDR1 and CDR2 (germline): MGHRA, YSYEKL. The CDR3 totals 15 residues. This chain connects TRBV4-1 to TRBJ1-5; D gene ambiguous. The sample consisted of memory CD4+ T cells from PBMCs. Noted subset: CD45RA-negative fraction. This receptor was taken from a young man in good health. Some clones in this sample may be carry-over from other donors' samples. CDR3 bases: TGCGCCAGCAGCCAAGATGGTCAACAGAATCAGCCCCAGCATTTT. This gives the protein CASSQDGQQNQPQHF.